The 14 T cell receptor beta chains below come from one sample, sequenced in a study of blood T cells in healthy people across ages. Through a sample-barcoded 5' primer and a J-beta primer mix, a second PCR was run for roughly 7 to 12 cycles. TCRdb redid the calling of the 5' RACE reads with MiXCR, one entry per CDR3 protein. The table includes around 990,000 distinct CDR3 sequences, about 23% detected once. This sample also appeared in a second study, on T cells of mothers and their children.

The sample consisted of blood. The receptors originated from a girl aged 2 to 10 in good health.

This clonotype was counted only a few times. The CDR3 bases are TGTGCCTGGATTAGTGCTCGGAGCTACACCTTC. Protein sequence: CAWISARSYTF. This rearrangement joins TRBV30 to TRBJ1-2; D uncertain. V was pared by 4 bases and J by 9 bases, with 12 bases between. The germline V gene encodes CDR1 GTSNPN and CDR2 SVGIG (reference sequence). The CDR3 runs to 11 residues. Combining the CDR3 with reference TRBV30 and TRBJ1-2 gives the whole variable domain SQTIHQWPATLVQPVGSPLSLECTVEGTSNPNLYWYRQAAGRGLQLLFYSVGIGQISSEVPQNLSASRPQDRQFILSSKKLLLSDSGFYLCAWISARSYTFGSGTRLTVV.

This clonotype was picked up a small number of times. The chain carries TRBV10-2 and TRBJ2-1; 7 bases fit TRBD2. Trimming took 0 bases from V and 6 from J; bases not matched to a gene: 2. Looked up from germline, CDR1 is WSHSY and CDR2 is SAAADI. The length of the CDR3 is 14 residues. The CDR3 loop is CASSESGLSNEQFF. CDR3 coding DNA: TGCGCCAGCAGTGAGTCGGGACTAAGCAATGAGCAGTTCTTC.

This clonotype turned up a few times. CDR3 nucleotide sequence: TGTGCCACCAGTGACCGCGGATCGAAGGGTGATCAGCCCCAGCATTTT. As protein: CATSDRGSKGDQPQHF. This sequence joins TRBV24-1 and TRBJ1-5; D gene unclear. The CDR3 extends over 16 amino acids. V was pared by 4 bases and J by 5 bases, with 17 bases between. Germline V gene data show CDR1 as KGHDR and CDR2 as SFDVKD.

The chain employs TRBV29-1 and TRBJ2-3, with 8 nucleotides matching TRBD2. After removal of 7 bases from V and 1 base from J, the junction contained 4 bases not matched to a gene. Germline values: CDR1 SQVTM, CDR2 ANQGSEA. The CDR3 totals 13 residues. CDR3 region: CSAGAGGTDTQYF. As DNA, the CDR3 is TGCAGCGCGGGAGCGGGAGGCACAGATACGCAGTATTTT.

DNA of the CDR3: TGTGCCAGCAGCTTTAGCGGGGGGATTTACAATGAGCAGTTCTTC. This gives the protein CASSFSGGIYNEQFF. The chain links TRBV7-2 to TRBJ2-1; 10 positions agree with TRBD2. CDR1 and CDR2 from the germline V gene are SGHTA and FQGNSA. Trimming at V came to 3 bases and at J to 4 bases, leaving 3 bases not matched to a gene. The CDR3 runs to 15 residues. The full variable domain, its missing parts supplied by reference TRBV7-2 and TRBJ2-1, is GAGVSQSPSNKVTEKGKDVELRCDPISGHTALYWYRQSLGQGLEFLIYFQGNSAPDKSGLPSDRFSAERTGGSVSTLTIQRTQQEDSAVYLCASSFSGGIYNEQFFGPGTRLTVL.

J is TRBJ2-7 and V is TRBV11-3; D tentatively fits TRBD1 or TRBD2 (5 bases each). V was pared by 6 bases and J by 1 base, with 16 bases between. Germline CDR1 reads SGHNT; CDR2 reads YENEEA. This CDR3 spans 15 amino acids. This CDR3 reads CASSDRKGRSYEQYF. For the CDR3, the DNA is TGTGCCAGCAGTGACCGAAAGGGGAGATCCTACGAGCAGTACTTC.

This chain connects TRBV10-3 to TRBJ1-3; D remains unclear. The CDR3 is made up of 14 amino acids. Germline CDR1 reads ENHRY; CDR2 reads SYGVKD. With 11 bases removed from V and 0 bases from J, the gap between germline ends came to 14 bases. CDR3 protein: CAVRTASSGNTIYF. CDR3 in DNA: TGTGCCGTAAGGACCGCGAGCTCTGGAAACACCATATATTTT.

This chain connects TRBV29-1 to TRBJ1-2; D remains unclear. Germline V gene sequence: CDR1 SQVTM, CDR2 ANQGSEA. Deletions cut 4 bases from V and 4 bases from J, with 7 bases between. The CDR3 is 11 residues long. The CDR3 DNA follows: TGCAGCGTTGCAGGAGTCTATGGCTACACCTTC. Its protein is CSVAGVYGYTF.

This clonotype was seen more than once but under ten times. This could be a read error, since a much larger clone is one nucleotide away. V and J are TRBV28 and TRBJ2-7, with a weak D call TRBD1 (8 bases). Trimming stripped 6 bases from V and 3 bases from J, with 18 bases between. CDR3 length equals 15 residues. In germline, CDR1 is MDHEN, CDR2 SYDVKM. The CDR3 protein is CASSLDRGGLYEQYF. For the CDR3, the DNA is TGTGCCAGCAGCCTAGACAGGGGAGGGCTCTACGAGCAGTACTTC.

The chain uses TRBV7-2 and TRBJ2-7, with D possibly TRBD1 on 6 matching bases. This CDR3 region has 14 residues. Trimming stripped 5 bases from V and 3 bases from J, with 14 bases between. Germline lookup yields CDR1 SGHTA and CDR2 FQGNSA. In DNA form, the CDR3 reads TGTGCCAGCAGCGCGATCAAAGGGGGCTACGAGCAGTACTTC. Its protein is CASSAIKGGYEQYF.

The V and J genes are TRBV19 and TRBJ2-5; D might be TRBD1 (6 bases). Gene TRBJ2-7 matches the end of the DNA better, so the J call may be wrong. Germline-derived CDR1 and CDR2 are LNHDA and SQIVND (reference sequence). The CDR3 length is 14 residues. CDR3 DNA: TGTGCCAGTATGGCAGGGGCATCTTATGGCGAGCAGTACTTC. Protein: CASMAGASYGEQYF.

The rearrangement uses TRBV28 and TRBJ1-2; 10 nucleotides align to TRBD1. Germline V CDR1 and CDR2: MDHEN, SYDVKM. The CDR3 is 14 residues long. V lost 5 bases and J lost 8; bases outside the gene matches: 8. The CDR3 DNA sequence: TGTGCCAGCAGTCTCGACAGGGGGCGCGGAGGCTACACCTTC. Amino acid sequence: CASSLDRGRGGYTF.

This clonotype was seen many times. The chain couples TRBV25-1 to TRBJ1-2, with TRBD1 matching over 12 bases. Germline values: CDR1 MGHDK, CDR2 SYGVNS. CDR3 size: 14 residues. V gave up 8 bases and J gave up 8 bases; unmatched junction bases: 9. This CDR3 is CASSPGQGAGGYTF. The DNA for the CDR3 is TGTGCCAGCTCACCGGGACAGGGGGCTGGGGGCTACACCTTC.

This clonotype was observed a handful of times. The chain combines TRBV28 with TRBJ2-7; D is undetermined. CDR3 length: 14 residues. Deletions cut 4 bases from V and 4 bases from J, with 14 bases between. The germline V gene encodes CDR1 MDHEN and CDR2 SYDVKM. This CDR3 is CASSSEGRRYEQYF. The CDR3 DNA sequence: TGTGCCAGCAGTTCTGAAGGGCGCAGGTACGAGCAGTACTTC.